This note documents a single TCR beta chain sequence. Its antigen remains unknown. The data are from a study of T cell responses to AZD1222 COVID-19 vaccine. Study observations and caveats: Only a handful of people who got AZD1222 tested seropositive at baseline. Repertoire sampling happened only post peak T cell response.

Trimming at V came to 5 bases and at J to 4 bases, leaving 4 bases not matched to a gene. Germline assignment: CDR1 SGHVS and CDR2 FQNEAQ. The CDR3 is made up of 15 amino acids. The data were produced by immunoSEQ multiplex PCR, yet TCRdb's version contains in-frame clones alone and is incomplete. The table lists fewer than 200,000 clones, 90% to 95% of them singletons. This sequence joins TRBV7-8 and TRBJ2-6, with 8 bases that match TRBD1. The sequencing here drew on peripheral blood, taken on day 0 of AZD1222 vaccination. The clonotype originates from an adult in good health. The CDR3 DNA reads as TGTGCCAGCAGCCCGGACAGGGCCGGGGCCAACGTCCTGACTTTC. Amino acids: CASSPDRAGANVLTF.